One and the same sample provided the 12 T cell receptor beta chains below, sequenced in a study of T cells in Graves' hyperthyroidism and ophthalmopathy. Template material for amplifying TCR beta CDR3 regions consisted of RNA transcripts. The HTBI primer set was used in a first-round RT-PCR of the TCR CDR3. TCRdb re-derived calls from the multiplex PCR reads in MiXCR, one entry per CDR3 protein. The sample contains about 160,000 distinct CDR3 sequences, about 9.4% of which appear only once. Sequencing was performed on blood. These receptors were collected from a woman under 30 with Graves' hyperthyroidism that later progressed to Graves' ophthalmopathy.

Here the CDR3 reads CASSIRTSGGRGEQFF. The DNA of the CDR3 is TGTGCCAGTAGTATTAGGACTAGCGGGGGCCGCGGTGAGCAGTTCTTC. This chain joins TRBV19 and TRBJ2-1; TRBD2 agrees at 13 bases. V shed 3 bases and J 9 bases; nucleotides not matched to a gene: 8. CDR1 and CDR2 (germline): LNHDA, SQIVND (reference sequence). The CDR3 extends over 16 amino acids.

This clonotype was detected only a few times. V usage is TRBV4-2 and J usage is TRBJ2-3, with 9 positions matching TRBD2. V lost 3 bases and J lost 4; bases outside the gene matches: 11. The CDR3 consists of 17 residues. Looked up from germline, CDR1 is LGHNA and CDR2 is YNFKEQ. This CDR3 reads CASSHPPAAGGADTQYF. Here the CDR3 DNA reads TGTGCCAGCAGCCACCCCCCGGCCGCGGGGGGGGCAGATACGCAGTATTTT.

The CDR3 region is CASSLAGTGGHNEQFF. For the CDR3, the DNA is TGTGCCAGCAGCTTAGCCGGGACAGGGGGCCACAATGAGCAGTTCTTC. This chain joins TRBV7-8 and TRBJ2-1, with TRBD1 matching over 12 bases. CDR1 and CDR2 (germline): SGHVS, FQNEAQ. The CDR3 consists of 16 residues. After removal of 0 bases from V and 5 bases from J, the junction contained 2 bases not matched to a gene.

This clonotype has ten or more counts. The gene calls are TRBV12-3 or TRBV12-4 and TRBJ2-6; 13 nucleotides align to TRBD2. Losses at the gene ends were 5 bases for V and 2 bases for J; bases not matched to a gene: 9. CDR3 length: 19 amino acids. Here the CDR3 DNA reads TGTGCCAGCAGTCAACAGCATGGACTAGCGGGAGCTGGGGCCAACGTCCTGACTTTC. Residues: CASSQQHGLAGAGANVLTF.

This chain links TRBV10-1 with TRBJ1-1; TRBD1 is a possible D gene (5 bases). Germline V gene data show CDR1 as WNHNN and CDR2 as SYGVQD (reference sequence). The CDR3 has 14 residues. The V and J ends lost 2 bases and 4 bases respectively, with 11 bases between them. The CDR3 nucleotides are TGCGCCAGCAGTGAGACCCGAGGGGTCACTGAAGCTTTCTTT. Translation gives CASSETRGVTEAFF.

In its sample, this clonotype was seen a few times. CDR3 in amino acids: CASSQSGASSYNEQFF. In nucleotides, the CDR3 is TGCGCCAGCAGCCAGAGCGGGGCGAGCTCCTACAATGAGCAGTTCTTC. The chain recombines TRBV4-1 with TRBJ2-1; 7 bases line up with TRBD2. CDR1 and CDR2 (germline): MGHRA, YSYEKL. V was pared by 3 bases and J by 0 bases, with 5 bases of the junction left unmatched. The CDR3 is made up of 16 amino acids.

This clonotype came up many times. The V call is TRBV3-1, the J call TRBJ1-1; D remains unclear. Per the germline V gene, CDR1 is LGHDT and CDR2 is YNNKEL (reference sequence). V was clipped by 4 bases and J by 4 bases, with 16 bases between them. There are 15 residues in the CDR3. This CDR3 is CASSPGSPFSTEAFF. The CDR3 DNA is TGTGCCAGCAGCCCGGGATCTCCATTCAGCACTGAAGCTTTCTTT.

This clonotype was counted many times. The V gene is TRBV20-1, the J gene TRBJ2-1, with D possibly TRBD2 on 5 matching bases. Germline assignment: CDR1 DFQATT and CDR2 SNEGSKA (reference sequence). Trimming removed 0 bases from V and 9 bases from J, with 9 bases in between. CDR3 length: 12 amino acids. CDR3 nucleotides: TGCAGTGCTAGAGATCGGGATGGTGAGCAGTTCTTC. Translation gives CSARDRDGEQFF.

There are many counts of this clonotype. The chain has TRBV7-8 and TRBJ2-2, with D uncertain. CDR3 size: 18 residues. In germline, CDR1 is SGHVS, CDR2 FQNEAQ. Trimming removed 0 bases at V and 1 base at J, with 15 bases between. CDR3 in amino acids: CASSLAYSGLENTGELFF. The CDR3 nucleotides are TGTGCCAGCAGCTTAGCGTACTCGGGTCTGGAGAACACCGGGGAGCTGTTTTTT.

This clonotype was seen more than once but under ten times. The rearrangement uses TRBV19 and TRBJ1-2; no reliable D call. Germline CDR1 reads LNHDA; CDR2 reads SQIVND (reference sequence). Trimming cost V 6 bases and J 4 bases, with 12 bases left between them. The CDR3 contains 13 residues. The CDR3 protein is CASRPQQGYGYTF. The CDR3 region has the DNA TGTGCCAGTAGACCCCAACAAGGCTATGGCTACACCTTC.

This clonotype was found many times. This chain uses TRBV30 with TRBJ1-1, with D unresolved. CDR1 and CDR2 from the germline V gene are GTSNPN and SVGIG (reference sequence). This CDR3 contains 12 residues. V gave up 4 bases and J gave up 10 bases, with 16 bases separating them. Here the CDR3 DNA reads TGTGCCTGGAAGGGCAGCGGCGGGCGAGCTTTCTTT. It codes for CAWKGSGGRAFF.

This clonotype was picked up many times. The CDR3 here is CASSPIGTGGYNEQFF. For the CDR3, the DNA is TGTGCCAGCTCACCGATAGGGACAGGCGGCTACAATGAGCAGTTCTTC. The rearrangement links TRBV18 to TRBJ2-1, with 8 positions matching TRBD1. The germline V gene has CDR1 KGHSH and CDR2 LQKENI. The CDR3 totals 16 residues. The V segment lost 3 bases and the J segment 3 bases; nucleotides outside the gene matches: 7.